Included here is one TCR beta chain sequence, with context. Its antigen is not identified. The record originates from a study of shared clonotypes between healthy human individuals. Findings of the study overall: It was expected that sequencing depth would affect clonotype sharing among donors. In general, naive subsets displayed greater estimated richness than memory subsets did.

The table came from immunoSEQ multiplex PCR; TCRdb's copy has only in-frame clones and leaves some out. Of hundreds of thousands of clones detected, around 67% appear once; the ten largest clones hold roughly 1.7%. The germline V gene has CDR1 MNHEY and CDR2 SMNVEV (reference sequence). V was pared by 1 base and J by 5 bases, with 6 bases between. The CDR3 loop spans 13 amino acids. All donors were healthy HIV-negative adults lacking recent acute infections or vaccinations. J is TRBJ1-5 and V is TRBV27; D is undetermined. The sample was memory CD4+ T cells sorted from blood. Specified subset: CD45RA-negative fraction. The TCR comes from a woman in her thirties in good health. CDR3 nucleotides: TGTGCCAGCAGTTTATACAGAGATCAGCCCCAGCATTTT. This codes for CASSLYRDQPQHF.